The 17 T cell receptor beta chains reported below all come from one sample, sequenced in a study of post-analysis software for immune sequencing data. Libraries were made from TCR beta cDNA, and they carried unique molecular identifiers. TCRdb re-derived calls from the PCR reads in MiXCR, one entry per CDR3 protein. Of around 770,000 distinct CDR3 sequences listed, around 42% were seen once; the top ten hold 4.9%. No cognate antigen is known for these TCRs. General study results and limits: Five TRBV segments, TRBV5-6, TRBV5-1 and TRBV20-1 among them, were found more frequent in patients than controls.

Material for sequencing was blood. The source is a girl between 10 and 17 years old with multiple sclerosis.

The rearrangement joins TRBV15 to TRBJ2-7, with D possibly TRBD2 on 5 matching bases. Germline V gene data show CDR1 as LNHNV and CDR2 as YYDKDF (reference sequence). The CDR3 sequence is 13 residues long. Trimming shortened V by 0 bases and J by 7 bases, and 10 bases separated the two germline ends. The CDR3 loop reads CATSRDREWEQYF. The CDR3 region has the DNA TGTGCCACCAGCAGAGATAGGGAGTGGGAGCAGTACTTC.

In its sample, this clonotype was seen a few times. The rearrangement links TRBV24-1 to TRBJ2-1, with 8 bases identical to TRBD1. The CDR3 covers 15 residues. Germline V gene data show CDR1 as KGHDR and CDR2 as SFDVKD. J lost 8 bases, V lost 3 bases, and 8 bases had no gene match. The CDR3 loop is CATSDPPGQGHEQFF. The CDR3 nucleotides read TGTGCCACCAGTGATCCCCCAGGACAGGGACATGAGCAGTTCTTC.

The rearrangement uses TRBV4-3 and TRBJ2-5; 10 positions agree with TRBD1. The CDR3 runs 17 residues. CDR1 and CDR2 (germline): LGHNA, YSLEER. The trim removed 0 bases at V and 4 bases at J, leaving 8 bases unmatched. CDR3 protein: CASSQDLGTGASETQYF. CDR3 bases: TGCGCCAGCAGCCAAGATTTGGGGACAGGGGCATCAGAGACCCAGTACTTC.

The chain couples TRBV27 to TRBJ1-5; 9 nucleotides match TRBD1. Germline CDR1 and CDR2: MNHEY and SMNVEV (reference sequence). With 2 bases clipped from V and 6 bases from J, the junction kept 5 bases outside the gene matches. This CDR3 comprises 15 residues. The CDR3, as DNA: TGTGCCAGCAGTTTAGGGACAGGGCAGGCTCAGCCCCAGCATTTT. Its protein product is CASSLGTGQAQPQHF.

This clonotype was seen a handful of times. V gene TRBV20-1 combines with J gene TRBJ2-7; 8 bases agree with TRBD2. The V segment lost 3 bases and the J segment 5 bases; nucleotides outside the gene matches: 9. Germline lookup yields CDR1 DFQATT and CDR2 SNEGSKA (reference sequence). The CDR3 is 14 residues long. The CDR3 DNA reads TGCAGTGCTAGTAGTGCGGGAGGCCCCAACGAGCAGTACTTC. Protein sequence: CSASSAGGPNEQYF.

In this sample, this clonotype turned up once. This sequence joins TRBV20-1 and TRBJ2-5; 7 bases are shared with TRBD1. The better agreement between TRBJ2-7 and the DNA end casts doubt on the J call. The CDR3 covers 15 residues. The germline CDR1 and CDR2 sequences are DFQATT and SNEGSKA (reference sequence). The CDR3 loop reads CSARTPGQRNYEQYF. The CDR3, as DNA: TGCAGTGCTAGAACCCCGGGACAGAGGAACTACGAGCAGTACTTC.

The genes are TRBV7-8 and TRBJ2-1; TRBD1 matches 7 bases. Germline-derived CDR1 and CDR2 are SGHVS and FQNEAQ. The CDR3 sequence is 14 residues long. Trimming took 6 bases from V and 5 from J; bases not matched to a gene: 7. The CDR3 loop is CASRSGTDNNEQFF. The DNA of the CDR3 is TGTGCCAGCAGAAGTGGGACAGACAACAATGAGCAGTTCTTC.

This clonotype was seen only a few times. The rearrangement uses TRBV4-1 and TRBJ2-4, with D possibly being TRBD2 (5 bases). The J call may be mistaken, given a closer DNA end match to TRBJ2-7. The germline V gene has CDR1 MGHRA and CDR2 YSYEKL. The CDR3 is 14 residues long. Written as DNA, the CDR3 is TGCGCCAGCAGCCAAGATAGCGCGAGTTTCGAGCAGTACTTC. This encodes CASSQDSASFEQYF.

Only a few counts were recorded for this clonotype. An end of the junction does not agree with germline; a read error may underlie this. The chain joins TRBV5-1 to TRBJ2-3; TRBD2 matches 14 bases. The CDR3 contains 20 residues. From germline, CDR1 is SGHRS and CDR2 YFSETQ. This CDR3 reads CASSPSRTSGRTRRTDTQYF. Here the CDR3 DNA reads TGCGCCAGCAGCCCGAGTCGGACTAGCGGGAGGACCCGACGCACCGATACGCAGTATTTT.

This clonotype occurred a few times. V usage is TRBV7-8 and J usage is TRBJ2-3; a possible D gene is TRBD2 (7 bases). The germline CDR1 and CDR2 sequences are SGHVS and FQNEAQ. The CDR3 length is 17 residues. V was shortened by 9 bases and J by 0 bases, with 22 bases between the two germline ends. The CDR3 bases are TGTGCCAGTACCCGGGGGGCAATACGCACTAGCACAGATACGCAGTATTTT. It translates to CASTRGAIRTSTDTQYF.

The chain couples TRBV7-8 to TRBJ2-5; possible D gene TRBD2, 5 bases. The tail of the sequence fits TRBJ2-7 better, so the J call may be wrong. The CDR3 spans 14 residues. Germline lookup yields CDR1 SGHVS and CDR2 FQNEAQ. Written as DNA, the CDR3 is TGTGCCAGCAGCTTAGCCCACCTAGCTTCCGAGCAGTACTTC. This translates into CASSLAHLASEQYF.

The chain couples TRBV5-1 to TRBJ2-1; 9 bases match TRBD2. This CDR3 has 12 residues. CDR1 is SGHRS, CDR2 YFSETQ, per germline. Germline trimming cut 4 bases from V and 10 bases from J; bases unmatched to any gene: 3. CDR3 loop: CASSISGGEQFF. Written as DNA, the CDR3 is TGCGCCAGCAGCATCAGCGGGGGGGAGCAGTTCTTC.

This clonotype was detected only a few times. The chain couples TRBV12-3 or TRBV12-4 to TRBJ2-7; 12 bases align to TRBD1. This CDR3 spans 15 amino acids. V was pared by 7 bases and J by 7 bases, with 11 bases of the junction left unmatched. CDR3 in amino acids: CASMRGGTGGSEQYF. The CDR3 nucleotides are TGTGCCAGCATGCGAGGCGGGACAGGGGGCTCTGAGCAGTACTTC.

This clonotype was recorded a few times. The rearrangement joins TRBV5-1 to TRBJ2-7; 9 bases agree with TRBD1. V trimming: 5 bases; J trimming: 5 bases; junction bases outside the gene matches: 5. This CDR3 spans 13 amino acids. Germline CDR1 and CDR2: SGHRS and YFSETQ. CDR3 sequence: CASSKDRGDEQYF. The CDR3 DNA follows: TGCGCCAGCAGTAAGGACAGGGGCGACGAGCAGTACTTC.

This chain links TRBV28 with TRBJ2-5, with 9 bases matching TRBD2. CDR3 length equals 14 residues. Per the germline V gene, CDR1 is MDHEN and CDR2 is SYDVKM. The ends lost 6 bases at V and 6 bases at J; junction bases unmatched: 8. CDR3 sequence: CASSYSGSPKTQYF. The DNA for the CDR3 is TGTGCCAGCAGCTATAGCGGGAGCCCCAAGACCCAGTACTTC.

In the case of this clonotype: One end of the junction is discordant with germline, which a read error may explain. The V and J genes are TRBV7-9 and TRBJ2-1, with D perhaps TRBD2 (5 bases). Germline V lookup: CDR1 SEHNR, CDR2 FQNEAQ (reference sequence). The CDR3 sequence is 12 residues long. The CDR3 region has the DNA TGTGCCGGCAGCCTCCCGAGGGATGAGCAGTTCTTC. Its translation: CAGSLPRDEQFF.

This rearrangement joins TRBV20-1 to TRBJ2-1, with D perhaps TRBD2 (5 bases). Germline-derived CDR1 and CDR2 are DFQATT and SNEGSKA (reference sequence). The CDR3 is 14 residues long. Trimming left V 1 base short and J 9 bases short, with 16 bases between. CDR3 DNA sequence: TGCAGTGCTAGAGCCGGCGCGGCGGCGGGTGAGCAGTTCTTC. Translation: CSARAGAAAGEQFF.